What follows is one T cell receptor beta chain and its context. Antigen specificity is unknown. Gene names are the mouse ones. The read ends 4 residues early relative to the CDR3; the germline J gene fills the gap. Other nucleotide sequences in the sample specify the same CDR3. A sort of pooled cutaneous lymph node cells used CD4, CD8alpha, NKG2D, NKG2ACE and other stains. This entry comes from a study of CD8+ T cells in alopecia areata. Looking at the study overall: Graft recipients were roughly 7-10-week-old female C3H/HeJ mice, and donor skin originated from roughly 6-13-month-old C3H/HeJ mice with spontaneous alopecia. General observations from the study: Especially in alopecia totalis/universalis, lesional scalp showed greater clonality than normal scalp did.

Reverse transcribed after extraction, RNA yielded cDNA as the sequencing template. Here immunoSEQ multiplex PCR was the method, and the copy in TCRdb shows in-frame clones only, minus some. This sample has under 350,000 clones and no singletons, with approximately 1.2% in the ten largest. CDR3 length equals 16 residues. Per germline, CDR1 NSHNY and CDR2 SYGAGN. V was pared by 4 bases and J by 0 bases, with 4 bases of the junction left unmatched. V usage is TRBV13-1 and J usage is TRBJ2-2; TRBD2 matches at 9 bases. Sample: CD4+ T cells sorted from a lymph node. This TCR derives from a C3H/HeJ mouse with alopecia areata. For this strain, the MHC haplotype corresponds to H2-k. The CDR3 DNA, read in part, is TGTGCCAGCAGTCCCGCTGGGGGGGCAAACACCGGG. As protein: CASSPAGGANTG. The whole CDR3 region reads CASSPAGGANTGQLYF.